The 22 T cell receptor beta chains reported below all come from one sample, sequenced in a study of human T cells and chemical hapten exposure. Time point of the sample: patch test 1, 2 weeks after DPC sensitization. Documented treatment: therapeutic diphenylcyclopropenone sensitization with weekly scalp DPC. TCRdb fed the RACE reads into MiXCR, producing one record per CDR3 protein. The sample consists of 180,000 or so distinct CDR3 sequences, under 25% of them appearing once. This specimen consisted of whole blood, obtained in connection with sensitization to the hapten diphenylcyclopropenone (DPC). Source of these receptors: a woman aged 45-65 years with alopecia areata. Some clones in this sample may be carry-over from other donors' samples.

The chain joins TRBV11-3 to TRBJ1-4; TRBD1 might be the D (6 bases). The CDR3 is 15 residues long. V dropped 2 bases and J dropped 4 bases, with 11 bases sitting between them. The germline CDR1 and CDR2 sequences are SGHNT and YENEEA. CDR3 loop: CASSLMGANNEKLFF. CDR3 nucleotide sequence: TGTGCCAGCAGCTTAATGGGGGCTAATAATGAAAAACTGTTTTTT.

The chain's CDR3 is CSAGQGSLGGYTF. As DNA, the CDR3 is TGCAGCGCTGGACAGGGGAGCCTAGGGGGCTACACCTTC. This sequence joins TRBV29-1 and TRBJ1-2; 9 nucleotides match TRBD1. Trimming took 7 bases from V and 8 from J; bases not matched to a gene: 11. Germline CDR1 SQVTM, CDR2 ANQGSEA. The CDR3 extends over 13 amino acids.

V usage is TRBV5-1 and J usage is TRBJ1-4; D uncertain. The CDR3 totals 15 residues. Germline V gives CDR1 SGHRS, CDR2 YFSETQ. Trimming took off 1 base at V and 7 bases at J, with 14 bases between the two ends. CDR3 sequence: CASSLTATAGEKLFF. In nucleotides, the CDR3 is TGCGCCAGCAGCTTGACGGCGACGGCGGGTGAAAAACTGTTTTTT.

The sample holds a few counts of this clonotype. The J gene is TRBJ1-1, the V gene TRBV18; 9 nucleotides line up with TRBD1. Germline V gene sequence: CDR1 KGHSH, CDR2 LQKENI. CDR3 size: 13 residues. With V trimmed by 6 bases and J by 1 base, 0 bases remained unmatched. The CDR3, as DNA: TGTGCCAGCTCGACAGGGGGGAACACTGAAGCTTTCTTT. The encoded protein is CASSTGGNTEAFF.

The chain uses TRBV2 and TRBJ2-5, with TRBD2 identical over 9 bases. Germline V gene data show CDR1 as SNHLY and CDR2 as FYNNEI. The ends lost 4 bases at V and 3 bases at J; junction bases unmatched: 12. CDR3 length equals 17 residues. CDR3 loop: CASSGSVLRLAEETQYF. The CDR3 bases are TGTGCCAGCAGTGGGTCGGTCCTCCGACTAGCGGAAGAGACCCAGTACTTC.

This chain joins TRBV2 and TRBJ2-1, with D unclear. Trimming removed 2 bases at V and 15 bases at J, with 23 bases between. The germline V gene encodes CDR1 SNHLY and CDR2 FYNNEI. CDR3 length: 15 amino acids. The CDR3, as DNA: TGTGCCAGCAGTGAATTAAGTTGGTCCCCCATGTGGACGTTCTTC. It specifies CASSELSWSPMWTFF.

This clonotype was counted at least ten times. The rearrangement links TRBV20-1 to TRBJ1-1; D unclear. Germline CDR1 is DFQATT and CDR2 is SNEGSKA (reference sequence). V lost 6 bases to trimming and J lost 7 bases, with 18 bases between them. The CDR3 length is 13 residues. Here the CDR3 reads CSAPGMDALEAFF. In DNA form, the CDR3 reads TGCAGTGCCCCGGGAATGGACGCTCTTGAAGCTTTCTTT.

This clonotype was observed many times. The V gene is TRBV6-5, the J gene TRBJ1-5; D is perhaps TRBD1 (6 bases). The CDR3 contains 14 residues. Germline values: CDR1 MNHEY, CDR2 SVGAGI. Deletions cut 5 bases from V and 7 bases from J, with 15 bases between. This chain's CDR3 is CASSPRGVGQPQHF. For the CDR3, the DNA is TGTGCCAGCAGTCCCAGGGGAGTCGGGCAGCCCCAGCATTTT.

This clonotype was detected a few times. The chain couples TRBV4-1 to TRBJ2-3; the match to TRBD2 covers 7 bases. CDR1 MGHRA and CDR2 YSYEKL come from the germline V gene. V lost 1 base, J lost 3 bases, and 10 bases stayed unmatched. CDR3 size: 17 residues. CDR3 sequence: CASSQGLGGRGTDTQYF. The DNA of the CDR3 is TGCGCCAGCAGCCAAGGGCTTGGCGGGAGAGGGACAGATACGCAGTATTTT.

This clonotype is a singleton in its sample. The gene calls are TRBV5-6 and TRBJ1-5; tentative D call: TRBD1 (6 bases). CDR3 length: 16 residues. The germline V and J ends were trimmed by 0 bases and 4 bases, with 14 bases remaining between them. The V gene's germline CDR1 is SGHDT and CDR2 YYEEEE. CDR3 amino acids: CASSLAGAGENQPQHF. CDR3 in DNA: TGTGCCAGCAGCTTGGCCGGGGCAGGGGAGAATCAGCCCCAGCATTTT.

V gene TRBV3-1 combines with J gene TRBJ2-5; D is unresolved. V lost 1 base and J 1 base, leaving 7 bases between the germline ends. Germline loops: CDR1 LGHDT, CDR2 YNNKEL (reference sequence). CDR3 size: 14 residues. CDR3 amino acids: CASSQVLAQETQYF. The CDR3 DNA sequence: TGTGCCAGCAGCCAAGTTCTGGCCCAAGAGACCCAGTACTTC.

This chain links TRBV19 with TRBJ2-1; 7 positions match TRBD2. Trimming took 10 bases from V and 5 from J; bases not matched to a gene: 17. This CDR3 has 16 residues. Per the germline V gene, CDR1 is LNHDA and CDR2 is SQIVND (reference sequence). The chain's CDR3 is CATSPEWASGNNEQFF. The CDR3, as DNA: TGTGCCACCTCGCCTGAGTGGGCTAGCGGAAACAATGAGCAGTTCTTC.

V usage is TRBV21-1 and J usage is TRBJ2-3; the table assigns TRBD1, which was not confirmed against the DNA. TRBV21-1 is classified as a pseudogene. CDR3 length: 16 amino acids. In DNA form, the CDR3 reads TGTGCCAGCAGCAAAAGAGGGACGACTAGCACAGATACGCAGTATTTT. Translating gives CASSKRGTTSTDTQYF.

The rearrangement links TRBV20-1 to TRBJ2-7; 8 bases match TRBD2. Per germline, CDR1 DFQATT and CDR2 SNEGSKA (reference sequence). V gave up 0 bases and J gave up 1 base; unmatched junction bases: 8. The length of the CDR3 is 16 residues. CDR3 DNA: TGCAGTGCTAGAGATGTGCAGCGGGAGTTTTCCTACGAGCAGTACTTC. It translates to CSARDVQREFSYEQYF.

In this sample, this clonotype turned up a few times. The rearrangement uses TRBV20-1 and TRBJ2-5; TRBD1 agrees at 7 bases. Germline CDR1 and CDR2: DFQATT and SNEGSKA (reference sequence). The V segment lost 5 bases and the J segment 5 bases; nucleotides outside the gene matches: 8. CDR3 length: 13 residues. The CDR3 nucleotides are TGCAGTGCTTGGACAGGAGGTTCGGAGACCCAGTACTTC. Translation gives CSAWTGGSETQYF.

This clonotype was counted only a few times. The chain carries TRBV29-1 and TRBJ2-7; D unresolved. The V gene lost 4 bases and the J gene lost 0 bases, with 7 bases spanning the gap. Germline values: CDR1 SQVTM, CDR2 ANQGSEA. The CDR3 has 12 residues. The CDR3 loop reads CSVVASSYEQYF. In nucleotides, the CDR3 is TGCAGCGTTGTTGCGAGCTCCTACGAGCAGTACTTC.

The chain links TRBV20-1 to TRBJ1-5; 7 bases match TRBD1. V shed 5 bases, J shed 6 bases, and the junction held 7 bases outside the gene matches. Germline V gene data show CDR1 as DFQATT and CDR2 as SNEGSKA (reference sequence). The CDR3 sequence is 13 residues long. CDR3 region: CSAPQGRSQPQHF. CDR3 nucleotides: TGCAGTGCTCCACAGGGGCGCAGTCAGCCCCAGCATTTT.

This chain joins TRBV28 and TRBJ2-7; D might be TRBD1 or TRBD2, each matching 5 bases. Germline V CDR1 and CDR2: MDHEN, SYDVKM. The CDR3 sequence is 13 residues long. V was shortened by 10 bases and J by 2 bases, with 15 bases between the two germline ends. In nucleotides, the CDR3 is TGTGCCACCGCGAGGGACGTTGCCTACGAGCAGTACTTC. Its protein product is CATARDVAYEQYF. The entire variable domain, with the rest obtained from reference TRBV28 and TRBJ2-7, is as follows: DVKVTQSSRYLVKRTGEKVFLECVQDMDHENMFWYRQDPGLGLRLIYFSYDVKMKEKGDIPEGYSVSREKKERFSLILESASTNQTSMYLCATARDVAYEQYFGPGTRLTVT.

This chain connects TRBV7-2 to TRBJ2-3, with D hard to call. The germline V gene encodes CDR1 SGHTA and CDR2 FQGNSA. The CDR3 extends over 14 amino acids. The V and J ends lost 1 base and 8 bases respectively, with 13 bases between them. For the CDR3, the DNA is TGTGCCAGCAGCTTAGACCCTAGACGCGGTACGCAGTATTTT. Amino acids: CASSLDPRRGTQYF.

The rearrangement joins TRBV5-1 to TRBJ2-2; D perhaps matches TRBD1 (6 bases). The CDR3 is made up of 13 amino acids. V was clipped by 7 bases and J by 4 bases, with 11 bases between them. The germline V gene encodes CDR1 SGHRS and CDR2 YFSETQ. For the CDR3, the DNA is TGCGCCAGCGGGGGACATATCACCGGGGAGCTGTTTTTT. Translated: CASGGHITGELFF.

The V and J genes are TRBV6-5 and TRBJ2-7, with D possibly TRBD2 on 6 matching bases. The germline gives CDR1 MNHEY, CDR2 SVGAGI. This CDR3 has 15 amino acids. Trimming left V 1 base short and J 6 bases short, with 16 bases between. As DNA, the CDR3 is TGTGCCAGCAGTTACTTAGGAGGGGATACGGGCGAGCAGTACTTC. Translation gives CASSYLGGDTGEQYF.

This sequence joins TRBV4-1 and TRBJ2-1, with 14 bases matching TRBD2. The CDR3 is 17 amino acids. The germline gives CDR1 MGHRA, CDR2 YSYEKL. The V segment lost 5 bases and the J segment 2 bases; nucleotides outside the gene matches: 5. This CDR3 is CASSKTSGRDPYNEQFF. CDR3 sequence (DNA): TGCGCCAGCAGCAAGACTAGCGGGAGGGATCCCTACAATGAGCAGTTCTTC.